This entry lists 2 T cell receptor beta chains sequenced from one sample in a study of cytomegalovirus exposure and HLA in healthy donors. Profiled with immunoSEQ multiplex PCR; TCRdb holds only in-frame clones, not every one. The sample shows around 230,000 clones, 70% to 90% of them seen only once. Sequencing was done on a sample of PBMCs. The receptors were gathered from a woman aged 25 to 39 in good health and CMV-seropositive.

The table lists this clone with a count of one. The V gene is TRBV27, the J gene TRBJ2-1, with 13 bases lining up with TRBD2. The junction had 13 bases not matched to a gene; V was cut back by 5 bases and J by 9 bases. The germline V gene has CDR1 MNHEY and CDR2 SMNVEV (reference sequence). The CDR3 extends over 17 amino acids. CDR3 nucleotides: TGTGCCAGCAGTGCAAGGGATTTACTAGCGGGAGGGGGTGAGCAGTTCTTC. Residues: CASSARDLLAGGGEQFF.

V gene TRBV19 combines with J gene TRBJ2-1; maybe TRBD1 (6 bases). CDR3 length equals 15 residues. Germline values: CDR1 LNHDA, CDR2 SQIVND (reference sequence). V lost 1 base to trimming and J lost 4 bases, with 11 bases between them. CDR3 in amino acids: CASSIVPGAYNEQFF. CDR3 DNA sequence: TGTGCCAGTAGTATAGTCCCAGGGGCGTACAATGAGCAGTTCTTC.